Sequencing of this T cell receptor (beta chain) was carried out in a study of brain T cells in children with intractable seizures. Whole-study results and caveats: Pre-surgery blood may have been undersampled, hiding some clones.

This clone has a handful of counts. Its specificity is unknown. As to time point: blood from clinic visit 5 months post-surgery; TSC patient then seizure free. Pre-surgery treatment included at least one anti-epileptic drug. The CDR3 covers 13 residues. V lost 7 bases and J lost 13; bases outside the gene matches: 12. Germline loops: CDR1 MNHNY, CDR2 SVGAGI (reference sequence). Clones were read by immunoSEQ multiplex PCR, and TCRdb kept only the in-frame ones, dropping some. The repertoire has 300,000 to 400,000 clones, over 90% of them found once; the top ten carry roughly 5.8%. The sample here was peripheral blood, taken roughly 5 months after surgery. The origin of this receptor is a boy under two years old with tuberous sclerosis and intractable seizures. This chain joins TRBV6-6 and TRBJ1-5; 8 bases map to TRBD1. The CDR3 spells CASIRQGHRTQHF. In DNA, the CDR3 is TGTGCCAGCATACGACAGGGGCACAGAACTCAGCATTTT.